This entry lists 6 T cell receptor beta chains sequenced from one sample in a study of Ad26.COV2.S vaccination and SARS-CoV-2 variants. Some clones are missing from TCRdb's copy, which holds only in-frame ones; the method was immunoSEQ multiplex PCR. The table records 400,000 to 500,000 clones, 89% of them present only once. Documented treatment: some 19 received Ad26.COV2.S at low or high dose, single or two shots; about 5 received placebo; per-sample allocation not given. Collection of samples fell on day 63 after the first vaccine or placebo injection. The specimen was peripheral blood, collected in a trial of Ad26.COV2.S vaccine versus placebo. These receptors were obtained from a person between 18 and 65 years old who received the Ad26.COV2.S COVID-19 vaccine or a placebo.

This rearrangement joins TRBV13 to TRBJ2-3; D is ambiguous. This CDR3 contains 14 residues. Germline CDR1 and CDR2: PRHDT and FYEKMQ (reference sequence). Between the trimmed V and J ends, which lost 5 bases and 2 bases, there was a span of 11 bases. The CDR3 DNA reads as TGTGCCAGCAGCGGACGGGCTTACACAGATACGCAGTATTTT. Translated, it gives CASSGRAYTDTQYF. The full variable domain, with the rest looked up from reference TRBV13 and TRBJ2-3, is AAGVIQSPRHLIKEKRETATLKCYPIPRHDTVYWYQQGPGQDPQFLISFYEKMQSDKGSIPDRFSAQQFSDYHSELNMSSLELGDSALYFCASSGRAYTDTQYFGPGTRLTVL.

The rearrangement links TRBV30 to TRBJ1-3; TRBD1 matches at 8 bases. V was pared by 2 bases and J by 3 bases, with 3 bases of the junction left unmatched. Germline CDR1 and CDR2: GTSNPN and SVGIG (reference sequence). CDR3 length: 14 amino acids. The CDR3: CAWSLTGVGNTIYF. In DNA form, the CDR3 reads TGTGCCTGGAGTTTGACAGGGGTTGGAAACACCATATATTTT.

The rearrangement links TRBV18 to TRBJ1-4; 9 nucleotides agree with TRBD1. The CDR3 is 15 residues long. V was pared by 4 bases and J by 8 bases, with 8 bases of the junction left unmatched. Germline CDR1 and CDR2: KGHSH and LQKENI. The CDR3 loop is CASSQHTGGEEKLFF. In DNA, the CDR3 is TGTGCCAGCTCACAACACACAGGGGGCGAGGAAAAACTGTTTTTT.

The rearrangement links TRBV7-9 to TRBJ2-1; perhaps D is TRBD1 or TRBD2 (5 bases each). Trimming left V 3 bases short and J 0 bases short, with 9 bases between. The CDR3 extends over 15 amino acids. The V gene's germline CDR1 is SEHNR and CDR2 FQNEAQ (reference sequence). CDR3 protein: CASSFGDASYNEQFF. The CDR3 nucleotides are TGTGCCAGCAGCTTCGGGGACGCCTCCTACAATGAGCAGTTCTTC.

J is TRBJ1-2 and V is TRBV4-2; D perhaps matches TRBD1 (6 bases). CDR3 length: 14 residues. Trimming took 5 bases from V and 4 from J, leaving 14 bases between them. CDR1 is LGHNA, CDR2 YNFKEQ, per germline. In nucleotides, the CDR3 is TGTGCCAGCAGCTTTGGACAGAGTATCTATGGCTACACCTTC. Translated: CASSFGQSIYGYTF.

This clone showed up many times. The chain uses TRBV18 and TRBJ1-2; D is undetermined. This CDR3 is built from 12 residues. V lost 0 bases and J 11 bases, leaving 10 bases between the germline ends. From germline, CDR1 is KGHSH and CDR2 LQKENI. The CDR3 sequence is CASSPPSGAYTF. The CDR3 DNA sequence: TGTGCCAGCTCACCACCAAGCGGAGCTTACACCTTC.